This TCR beta chain was identified during a study of shared T cell receptors in the human thymus. The assay was immunoSEQ multiplex PCR, and TCRdb's table has in-frame clones only and misses some. Of some 760,000 clones listed, 80% to 90% were seen once; the top ten hold 0.008% to 0.011%. The CDR3 has 14 amino acids. Trimming cost V 7 bases and J 4 bases; bases outside gene matches: 8. Germline V lookup: CDR1 SNHLY, CDR2 FYNNEI. These data were also filed under a second study, of human thymus T cells. That work states: Donors were healthy Finnish infants having corrective surgery for congenital heart defects. Resections from corrective heart surgery supplied the thymus tissue. Seemingly biased V and J gene usage marked thymic and blood repertoires. Thymic repertoires from unrelated individuals overlapped highly, related research reported.

The chain is built from TRBV2 and TRBJ1-1; TRBD1 agrees at 8 bases. The source material was thymocytes. The TCR originated in a girl younger than two with a congenital heart defect. The CDR3 reads CASIGQGLGTEAFF. In DNA, the CDR3 is TGTGCCAGCATCGGACAGGGCTTGGGCACTGAAGCTTTCTTT.